The 25 T cell receptor beta chains below all came from one sample that was sequenced in a study of T-cell reconstitution after alpha-beta-depleted transplantation in children. A TCRbeta library incorporating unique molecular identifiers was prepared. TCRdb ran MiXCR on the PCR reads and lists one entry per CDR3 protein. The repertoire consists of 500,000 to 650,000 distinct CDR3 sequences, with roughly 13% occurring once and the leading ten covering 2% to 2.5%. Sequences were derived from PBMCs, mostly from graft donor cells, sampled 360 days after TCRalphabeta/CD19-depleted stem cell transplant. The receptor source for this set is a male patient younger than 18 who had a stem cell transplant for acute myeloid leukemia, so the T cells may come from the graft donor.

The chain links TRBV5-1 to TRBJ2-5, with D possibly matching TRBD2 (5 bases). CDR3 length: 16 residues. Germline loops: CDR1 SGHRS, CDR2 YFSETQ. Trimming removed 3 bases at V and 4 bases at J, with 19 bases between. CDR3 coding DNA: TGCGCCAGCAGCTCGTACCCCGGACTCCGCGGAGAGACCCAGTACTTC. This sequence encodes CASSSYPGLRGETQYF. Based on the CDR3 plus reference TRBV5-1 and TRBJ2-5, the full variable domain is KAGVTQTPRYLIKTRGQQVTLSCSPISGHRSVSWYQQTPGQGLQFLFEYFSETQRNKGNFPGRFSGRQFSNSRSEMNVSTLELGDSALYLCASSSYPGLRGETQYFGPGTRLLVL.

This clonotype was detected only a few times. The V gene is TRBV4-2, the J gene TRBJ2-7; 8 nucleotides line up with TRBD2. The trim removed 1 base at V and 2 bases at J, leaving 22 bases unmatched. In germline, CDR1 is LGHNA, CDR2 YNFKEQ. This CDR3 spans 21 amino acids. The CDR3 loop reads CASSQVGRTSGSAIRPYEQYF. CDR3 coding DNA: TGTGCCAGCAGCCAAGTAGGGCGTACCAGCGGGAGTGCAATAAGGCCCTACGAGCAGTACTTC.

The chain has TRBV21-1 and TRBJ2-7; the table calls TRBD1, which could not be checked here. TRBV21-1 is marked as a pseudogene. CDR3 length: 15 amino acids. The CDR3 is CASSGGTGRPYEQYF. The DNA of the CDR3 is TGTGCCAGCAGCGGCGGGACTGGGCGGCCCTACGAGCAGTACTTC.

The chain joins TRBV9 to TRBJ1-5; D not resolved. CDR1 is SGDLS and CDR2 is YYNGEE in the germline V gene. Between the trimmed V and J ends, which lost 0 bases and 4 bases, there was a span of 8 bases. The CDR3 is 14 residues long. CDR3 coding DNA: TGTGCCAGCAGCGTAGATCTCGAGAATCAGCCCCAGCATTTT. Residues: CASSVDLENQPQHF.

The V gene is TRBV20-1, the J gene TRBJ2-3, with D tentatively TRBD2 (5 bases). V was shortened by 6 bases and J by 2 bases, with 15 bases between the two germline ends. Per the germline V gene, CDR1 is DFQATT and CDR2 is SNEGSKA (reference sequence). The CDR3 loop spans 14 amino acids. Here the CDR3 DNA reads TGCAGTGCCAGATCAGCGGTCGCCACAGATACGCAGTATTTT. Translation: CSARSAVATDTQYF.

This clonotype has at least ten counts. The chain couples TRBV29-1 to TRBJ2-2; 10 bases map to TRBD2. This CDR3 is 16 amino acids long. CDR1 SQVTM and CDR2 ANQGSEA come from the germline V gene. With V trimmed by 7 bases and J by 2 bases, 10 bases remained unmatched. The CDR3 spells CSGGPGTSVNTGELFF. In DNA form, the CDR3 reads TGCAGCGGTGGGCCCGGGACTAGCGTAAACACCGGGGAGCTGTTTTTT.

The rearrangement joins TRBV6-2 or TRBV6-3 to TRBJ2-7; D possibly corresponds to TRBD1 (5 bases). Germline V gene lookup returns CDR1 MNHEY and CDR2 SVGEGT. The CDR3 consists of 16 residues. Trimming pared 6 bases from V and 0 bases from J, leaving 18 bases between. The CDR3 region is CASRPPGLLSSYEQYF. Written as DNA, the CDR3 is TGTGCCAGCAGACCCCCAGGGTTACTAAGCTCCTACGAGCAGTACTTC.

This chain joins TRBV7-8 and TRBJ1-5; the D gene is possibly TRBD1 (5 bases). V was clipped by 2 bases and J by 6 bases, with 14 bases between them. Germline-derived CDR1 and CDR2 are SGHVS and FQNEAQ. The CDR3 runs to 15 residues. The CDR3 coding sequence is TGTGCCAGCAGCTTATTCGGGGGGTCAGGTCAGCCCCAGCATTTT. It translates to CASSLFGGSGQPQHF.

V usage is TRBV5-1 and J usage is TRBJ2-3; 12 positions match TRBD2. The CDR3 is made up of 18 amino acids. Germline V gene lookup returns CDR1 SGHRS and CDR2 YFSETQ. Trimming at V came to 3 bases and at J to 2 bases, leaving 10 bases not matched to a gene. The DNA of the CDR3 is TGCGCCAGCAGCTCGGCAAACCTAGCGGGAGGGTACACAGATACGCAGTATTTT. Translating gives CASSSANLAGGYTDTQYF.

The rearrangement uses TRBV12-3 or TRBV12-4 and TRBJ2-7; a weak D match, TRBD2 (6 bases). V gave up 6 bases and J gave up 3 bases, with 12 bases separating them. The length of the CDR3 is 13 residues. The CDR3, as DNA: TGTGCCAGCAGAGGGGACTTATTCTACGAGCAGTACTTC. Translation: CASRGDLFYEQYF.

J is TRBJ2-2 and V is TRBV18; TRBD1 matches 9 bases. Unmatched junction bases numbered 7, after V lost 1 base and J lost 4 bases. This CDR3 region has 17 residues. CDR1 is KGHSH, CDR2 LQKENI, per germline. DNA for the CDR3: TGTGCCAGCTCACCACGCTTACAGGGGGCGAGCACCGGGGAGCTGTTTTTT. It is translated as CASSPRLQGASTGELFF.

This clonotype was picked up many times. The V call is TRBV5-1, the J call TRBJ2-7, with 7 bases aligning to TRBD2. J was trimmed by 2 bases and V by 1 base; bases with no gene match: 9. The CDR3 consists of 16 residues. CDR1 is SGHRS, CDR2 YFSETQ, per germline. The CDR3 DNA sequence: TGCGCCAGCAGCTTGATGGCCCAGCGGGAAGCCTACGAGCAGTACTTC. It codes for CASSLMAQREAYEQYF.

This clonotype has more than one count but fewer than ten. The chain joins TRBV4-2 to TRBJ2-1, with 8 nucleotides matching TRBD2. This CDR3 has 16 amino acids. V dropped 4 bases and J dropped 0; count of bases not matched to a gene: 5. The V gene's germline CDR1 is LGHNA and CDR2 YNFKEQ. CDR3 protein: CASSPAGGGSYNEQFF. CDR3 DNA: TGTGCCAGCAGCCCCGCGGGGGGCGGCTCCTACAATGAGCAGTTCTTC.

This clonotype was recorded a few times. The chain combines TRBV7-6 with TRBJ2-7, with 10 bases lining up with TRBD1. The junction had 7 bases not matched to a gene; V was cut back by 2 bases and J by 6 bases. Germline V gene lookup returns CDR1 SGHVS and CDR2 FNYEAQ. This CDR3 region has 15 residues. Here the CDR3 DNA reads TGTGCCAGCAGCTTACTGTGGGACAGGGGACGCGAGCAGTACTTC. Protein sequence: CASSLLWDRGREQYF.

The chain couples TRBV20-1 to TRBJ2-2; D not resolved. V was pared by 1 base and J by 2 bases, with 11 bases between. From germline, CDR1 is DFQATT and CDR2 SNEGSKA (reference sequence). The CDR3 covers 15 residues. The CDR3 DNA is TGCAGTGCTAGAGGGCTGAATTTTAACACCGGGGAGCTGTTTTTT. This gives the protein CSARGLNFNTGELFF.

The chain carries TRBV28 and TRBJ1-5; 7 bases are shared with TRBD1. Trimming removed 7 bases from V and 4 bases from J; junction bases left unmatched: 10. Germline CDR1 and CDR2: MDHEN and SYDVKM. This CDR3 contains 15 residues. The CDR3 region is CASITHGTVNQPQHF. CDR3 coding DNA: TGTGCCAGCATTACCCACGGGACAGTTAATCAGCCCCAGCATTTT.

The gene calls are TRBV18 and TRBJ2-7; 7 bases line up with TRBD2. Germline values: CDR1 KGHSH, CDR2 LQKENI. Losses at the gene ends were 3 bases for V and 4 bases for J; bases not matched to a gene: 9. The CDR3 is 15 amino acids. The CDR3 coding sequence is TGTGCCAGCTCACCGTTTAGCGGGTCCCTATACGAGCAGTACTTC. This encodes CASSPFSGSLYEQYF.

This chain connects TRBV24-1 to TRBJ2-5, with 8 bases identical to TRBD1. Germline CDR1 KGHDR, CDR2 SFDVKD. The trim removed 5 bases at V and 3 bases at J, leaving 4 bases unmatched. This CDR3 has 14 residues. In DNA form, the CDR3 reads TGTGCCACCAGTGCGAGACAGGGGAAAGAGACCCAGTACTTC. Protein: CATSARQGKETQYF.

Many counts were recorded for this clonotype. Here the CDR3 DNA reads TGTGCCAGCAGCCATCTATCTAACCTACCTTCCTACAATGAGCAGTTCTTC. Its protein product is CASSHLSNLPSYNEQFF. This chain links TRBV14 with TRBJ2-1, with D uncertain. V was pared by 3 bases and J by 1 base, with 16 bases between. This CDR3 has 17 amino acids. Germline CDR1 reads SGHDN; CDR2 reads FVKESK.

Many counts were recorded for this clonotype. The CDR3 reads CASSLKRGWVDTQYF. For the CDR3, the DNA is TGTGCCAGCAGCCTAAAGAGGGGGTGGGTAGATACGCAGTATTTT. The J gene is TRBJ2-3, the V gene TRBV3-1; a weak D match, TRBD1 (6 bases). This CDR3 contains 15 residues. V was trimmed by 4 bases and J by 5 bases, leaving 16 bases between them. Per the germline V gene, CDR1 is LGHDT and CDR2 is YNNKEL (reference sequence).

The chain combines TRBV28 with TRBJ2-7; no definite D call. The CDR3 covers 13 residues. In germline, CDR1 is MDHEN, CDR2 SYDVKM. The ends were cut back, 3 bases at V and 6 bases at J, with 12 bases in the middle. This CDR3 reads CASSFIPSGEQYF. DNA of the CDR3: TGTGCCAGCAGTTTTATCCCATCCGGCGAGCAGTACTTC.

This clonotype was recorded once. The rearrangement links TRBV14 to TRBJ2-2; D call uncertain. This CDR3 region has 15 residues. Trimming shortened V by 11 bases and J by 2 bases, and 18 bases separated the two germline ends. Germline V gene data show CDR1 as SGHDN and CDR2 as FVKESK. CDR3 protein: CAGKDTRINTGELFF. DNA of the CDR3: TGTGCCGGGAAAGACACCCGCATTAACACCGGGGAGCTGTTTTTT. Full variable domain (outside the CDR3, taken from reference TRBV14 and TRBJ2-2): EAGVTQFPSHSVIEKGQTVTLRCDPISGHDNLYWYRRVMGKEIKFLLHFVKESKQDESGMPNNRFLAERTGGTYSTLKVQPAELEDSGVYFCAGKDTRINTGELFFGEGSRLTVL.

This clonotype was observed a few times. J is TRBJ1-4 and V is TRBV29-1; D unclear. The CDR3 extends over 17 amino acids. V lost 7 bases, J lost 0 bases, and 21 bases lay in between. Germline V CDR1 and CDR2: SQVTM, ANQGSEA. The CDR3 sequence: CSEGRSVSNSTNEKLFF. CDR3 nucleotide sequence: TGCAGCGAAGGCCGCAGCGTCTCCAACTCAACTAATGAAAAACTGTTTTTT. Combining the CDR3 with reference TRBV29-1 and TRBJ1-4 gives the whole variable domain SAVISQKPSRDICQRGTSLTIQCQVDSQVTMMFWYRQQPGQSLTLIATANQGSEATYESGFVIDKFPISRPNLTFSTLTVSNMSPEDSSIYLCSEGRSVSNSTNEKLFFGSGTQLSVL.

The J gene is TRBJ2-2, the V gene TRBV7-3, with D possibly matching TRBD1 (5 bases). V was pared by 2 bases and J by 1 base, with 11 bases between. The CDR3 has 16 amino acids. Germline-derived CDR1 and CDR2 are SGHTA and FQGTGA. For the CDR3, the DNA is TGTGCCAGCAGCTTAGGCCCCACAGGGAACACCGGGGAGCTGTTTTTT. It codes for CASSLGPTGNTGELFF.

V is TRBV7-2 and J is TRBJ2-2; 7 bases map to TRBD2. Germline CDR1 and CDR2: SGHTA and FQGNSA. With 8 bases clipped from V and 2 bases from J, the junction kept 8 bases outside the gene matches. The CDR3 runs 15 residues. The CDR3: CASQRLAVNTGELFF. The DNA of the CDR3 is TGTGCCAGCCAGCGGCTAGCGGTAAACACCGGGGAGCTGTTTTTT. The full variable domain, in which reference TRBV7-2 and TRBJ2-2 provide the parts outside the CDR3, is GAGVSQSPSNKVTEKGKDVELRCDPISGHTALYWYRQSLGQGLEFLIYFQGNSAPDKSGLPSDRFSAERTGGSVSTLTIQRTQQEDSAVYLCASQRLAVNTGELFFGEGSRLTVL.